The clone carrying this T cell receptor (beta chain) has ten or more counts. The data were taken from a study of CD8+CD57+ T cells in acquired aplastic anemia. Profiles of TCR beta VDJ and CDR3 were generated from a genomic DNA template. Using its own MiXCR run on the reads, TCRdb lists one record per CDR3 protein. The sample has 250,000 to 300,000 distinct CDR3 sequences, 50% to 70% seen once; the top ten hold under 8.5%. V gave up 2 bases and J gave up 6 bases; unmatched junction bases: 4. The V gene's germline CDR1 is SGHRS and CDR2 YFSETQ. CDR3 length: 14 residues. The genes are TRBV5-1 and TRBJ1-2; TRBD1 agrees at 10 bases. This TCR was recovered from a human donor with severe aplastic anemia or a healthy control (not recorded which). The specimen sequenced was sorted CD4+, CD8+, or CD8+CD57+ T cells (not recorded which) from PBMCs. The CDR3 reads CASSLTGTGDGYTF. DNA of the CDR3: TGCGCCAGCAGCTTAACCGGGACAGGGGATGGCTACACCTTC.